This T cell receptor beta chain appears in the sequencing data of a study of T cell changes during pregnancy in multiple sclerosis. The protocol was immunoSEQ multiplex PCR, while the TCRdb copy is restricted to in-frame clones and leaves out a portion. This sample yields 69,000 or so clones, of which 90% to 95% are seen a single time; roughly 0.29% belongs to the top ten. This clone turned up a few times. This CDR3 is 11 amino acids long. Germline V gene data show CDR1 as DFQATT and CDR2 as SNEGSKA (reference sequence). V lost 6 bases and J 7 bases, leaving 10 bases between the germline ends. The material was CD4+ T cells from peripheral blood mononuclear cells, obtained in the third trimester of pregnancy. This chain connects TRBV20-1 to TRBJ2-1; D is unclear. This clonotype originated in a female donor in good health, enrolled as a control in a pregnancy study. The CDR3 DNA sequence: TGCAGTGCAGAGGTCGTGAATGAGCAGTTCTTC. Translation: CSAEVVNEQFF.